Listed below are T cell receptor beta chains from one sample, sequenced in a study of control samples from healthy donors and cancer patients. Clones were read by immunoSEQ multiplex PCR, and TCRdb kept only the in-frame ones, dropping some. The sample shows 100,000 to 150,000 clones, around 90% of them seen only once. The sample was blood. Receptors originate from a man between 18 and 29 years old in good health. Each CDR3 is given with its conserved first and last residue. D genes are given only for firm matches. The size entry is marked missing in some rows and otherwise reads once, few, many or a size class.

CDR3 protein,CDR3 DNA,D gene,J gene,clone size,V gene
CASSPRRRGVTDTQYF,TGTGCCAGCAGCCCCCGTAGGCGGGGGGTCACAGATACGCAGTATTTT,TRBD2,TRBJ2-3,few,TRBV4-2
CASSLAGQPQHF,TGTGCCAGCAGTTTAGCGGGGCAGCCCCAGCATTTT,NA,TRBJ1-5,NA,TRBV12-3/TRBV12-4
CASSLALRPSSYEQYF,TGTGCCAGCAGCTTAGCACTCCGGCCGAGCTCCTACGAGCAGTACTTC,NA,TRBJ2-7,NA,TRBV7-2
CASSLGPGQGYNEQFF,TGTGCCAGCAGCTTAGGGCCGGGACAGGGTTACAATGAGCAGTTCTTC,TRBD1,TRBJ2-1,NA,TRBV11-3
CASRNIQGPTYEQYF,TGTGCCAGCAGGAATATACAGGGCCCCACCTACGAGCAGTACTTC,NA,TRBJ2-7,NA,TRBV7-2
CASSKVRGAQPQHF,TGTGCCAGCAGCAAAGTACGGGGTGCTCAGCCCCAGCATTTT,NA,TRBJ1-5,once,TRBV21-1
CASSPGTSGEQYF,TGCGCCAGCAGCCCAGGGACTAGTGGCGAGCAGTACTTC,TRBD2,TRBJ2-7,NA,TRBV5-1
CASSFRGQTNEKLFF,TGTGCCAGCAGTTTCAGAGGACAGACTAATGAAAAACTGTTTTTT,NA,TRBJ1-4,few,TRBV6-2/TRBV6-3
CAWSPDPFGTPGNQPQHF,TGTGCCTGGAGTCCCGATCCCTTCGGGACACCCGGCAATCAGCCCCAGCATTTT,NA,TRBJ1-5,NA,TRBV30
CAWTRGAGEETQYF,TGTGCCTGGACTAGAGGAGCAGGGGAAGAGACCCAGTACTTC,NA,TRBJ2-5,once,TRBV30
CASSRLYNSPLHF,TGTGCCAGCAGCCGCCTATATAATTCACCCCTCCACTTT,NA,TRBJ1-6,NA,TRBV14
CASSPRGNGEAFF,TGTGCCAGCAGCCCACGGGGGAACGGTGAAGCTTTCTTT,NA,TRBJ1-1,NA,TRBV9
CSVEDVGGGTEAFF,TGCAGCGTTGAAGATGTGGGGGGTGGCACTGAAGCTTTCTTT,NA,TRBJ1-1,many,TRBV29-1
CASSLTGGYEQYF,TGTGCCAGCAGTTTGACAGGGGGCTACGAGCAGTACTTC,TRBD1,TRBJ2-7,NA,TRBV27
CASSLGGQAAGYTF,TGCGCCAGCAGCTTGGGGGGACAGGCGGCGGGCTACACCTTC,TRBD1,TRBJ1-2,NA,TRBV5-1
CATQGREYNTEAFF,TGTGCCACGCAGGGGCGGGAATACAACACTGAAGCTTTCTTT,NA,TRBJ1-1,NA,TRBV13
CATSRGTSGGADTQYF,TGTGCCACCAGCAGAGGGACTAGCGGGGGGGCAGATACGCAGTATTTT,TRBD2,TRBJ2-3,NA,TRBV15
CASSLAGGQETQYF,TGCGCCAGCAGCTTGGCAGGGGGCCAAGAGACCCAGTACTTC,TRBD1,TRBJ2-5,NA,TRBV5-1
CASSDSQGWTGELFF,TGCGCCAGCAGTGACTCCCAGGGATGGACCGGGGAGCTGTTTTTT,NA,TRBJ2-2,NA,TRBV10-1
CASSLEAGYSYNEQFF,TGCGCCAGCAGCTTGGAGGCGGGGTACTCCTACAATGAGCAGTTCTTC,NA,TRBJ2-1,NA,TRBV5-1
CAINPTSGDKETQYF,TGTGCCATCAACCCGACTAGCGGGGATAAGGAGACCCAGTACTTC,TRBD2,TRBJ2-5,NA,TRBV10-3
CASMGGSLQNQETQYF,TGTGCCAGCATGGGGGGCAGTTTGCAGAACCAAGAGACCCAGTACTTC,NA,TRBJ2-5,NA,TRBV27
CASSQTGTVEQYF,TGTGCCAGCAGCCAGACAGGGACGGTCGAGCAGTACTTC,TRBD1,TRBJ2-7,NA,TRBV7-9
CASSGAGGFYNEQFF,TGTGCCAGCAGCGGAGCGGGGGGGTTCTACAATGAGCAGTTCTTC,TRBD2,TRBJ2-1,NA,TRBV7-3
CASRQTGAFF,TGTGCCAGCAGGCAGACGGGCGCTTTCTTT,NA,TRBJ1-1,NA,TRBV6-5
CASSHGRGEGRDIQYF,TGCGCCAGCAGCCATGGGCGAGGAGAGGGGCGCGACATTCAGTACTTC,NA,TRBJ2-4,NA,TRBV4-1
CAWMLVGTEAFF,TGTGCCTGGATGTTGGTGGGCACTGAAGCTTTCTTT,NA,TRBJ1-1,once,TRBV30
CASSFRGADYGYTF,TGTGCCAGCAGCTTTAGAGGGGCGGACTATGGCTACACCTTC,NA,TRBJ1-2,NA,TRBV7-9
CASSIGADQETQYF,TGTGCCAGCAGCATTGGGGCGGACCAAGAGACCCAGTACTTC,NA,TRBJ2-5,NA,TRBV7-9
CASSEEDFSGYTF,TGTGCCAGTAGTGAGGAGGATTTCTCGGGCTACACCTTC,NA,TRBJ1-2,NA,TRBV19
CAALAGGPGETQYF,TGCGCGGCGCTAGCGGGGGGGCCCGGGGAGACCCAGTACTTC,NA,TRBJ2-5,NA,TRBV21-1
CASSRMEGGEQYF,TGTGCCAGCAGCCGTATGGAGGGTGGCGAGCAGTACTTC,NA,TRBJ2-7,NA,TRBV3-1/TRBV3-2
CASSPLPQGNTGELFF,TGCGCCAGCAGCCCCCTACCCCAGGGGAACACCGGGGAGCTGTTTTTT,NA,TRBJ2-2,NA,TRBV5-1
CATKKQGHTDTQYF,TGTGCCACCAAGAAACAGGGTCACACAGATACGCAGTATTTT,NA,TRBJ2-3,NA,TRBV3-1/TRBV3-2
CASSSPGTSRETQYF,TGTGCCAGCAGTTCGCCCGGGACTAGTAGAGAGACCCAGTACTTC,TRBD2,TRBJ2-5,NA,TRBV28
CASSYGTGVFYEQYF,TGTGCCAGCAGTTACGGGACAGGGGTTTTCTACGAGCAGTACTTC,TRBD1,TRBJ2-7,once,TRBV27
CASTLGRPLTGKARGYTF,TGTGCCAGCACCCTGGGACGCCCCCTGACCGGGAAGGCGAGAGGCTACACCTTC,NA,TRBJ1-2,NA,TRBV9
CASSETGSNSPLHF,TGTGCCAGCAGCGAGACAGGGTCTAATTCACCCCTCCACTTT,TRBD1,TRBJ1-6,NA,TRBV9
CASSISGQGAFLNEQYF,TGTGCCAGTAGTATTTCGGGGCAGGGGGCGTTTTTGAACGAGCAGTACTTC,TRBD1,TRBJ2-7,NA,TRBV19
CASSPLGSYEQYF,TGTGCCAGCAGCCCGCTGGGATCCTACGAGCAGTACTTC,NA,TRBJ2-7,NA,TRBV3-1/TRBV3-2
CASRNPGQNEKLFF,TGTGCCAGCAGAAACCCGGGACAGAATGAAAAACTGTTTTTT,TRBD1,TRBJ1-4,NA,TRBV6-6
CASSLAPVGTLQPQHF,TGTGCCAGCAGCTTAGCGCCGGTCGGGACACTCCAGCCCCAGCATTTT,NA,TRBJ1-5,NA,TRBV7-6
CASSSHAGGKETQYF,TGTGCCAGCAGTTCCCACGCGGGGGGCAAGGAGACCCAGTACTTC,TRBD2,TRBJ2-5,NA,TRBV28
CASNRPGLKANEQFF,TGTGCCAGCAATAGACCGGGACTGAAGGCCAATGAGCAGTTCTTC,NA,TRBJ2-1,NA,TRBV28
CASSRERQGTGEKLFF,TGCGCCAGCAGCCGGGAGCGACAGGGGACGGGGGAAAAACTGTTTTTT,TRBD1,TRBJ1-4,NA,TRBV4-1
CASSEWDQGWSYTF,TGTGCCAGCAGTGAATGGGATCAGGGTTGGAGCTACACCTTC,NA,TRBJ1-2,NA,TRBV6-1